The clone carrying this T cell receptor (beta chain) has a single count. CDR3 length: 16 residues. Trimming cost V 0 bases and J 2 bases, with 11 bases left between them. From germline, CDR1 is SEHNR and CDR2 FQNEAQ (reference sequence). The table came from immunoSEQ multiplex PCR; TCRdb's copy has only in-frame clones and leaves some out. This sample has 200,000 to 250,000 clones, with roughly 80% found just once. Adults between roughly 18 and 89 years of age took part from about two dozen US areas. For recovered donors of Cohort 3, there were two negative PCRs, clearance, or symptom resolution. These data belong to a study of blood T cell repertoires in COVID-19. At the level of the study: T cells, B-cell-depleted T cells, or PBMCs supplied cDNA or gDNA.

Sequencing was performed on PBMCs or T cells enriched from blood (not recorded which). The receptor was isolated from a man in his sixties who had recovered from COVID-19. The V and J genes are TRBV7-9 and TRBJ2-1; the D gene is possibly TRBD1 (5 bases). The chain's CDR3 is CASSLARTFTYNEQFF. CDR3 nucleotide sequence: TGTGCCAGCAGCTTAGCGCGGACATTTACCTACAATGAGCAGTTCTTC.